A selection of T cell receptor beta chains follows, all from one sample in a study of T cells after yellow fever vaccination. TCRdb reprocessed the 5' RACE reads via MiXCR and lists one record per CDR3 protein. The sample includes about 52,000 distinct CDR3 sequences, around 6.7% of them seen just once. The source was CD8+ T cells not binding an NS4B(214-222) dextramer, sorted from PBMCs, collected roughly 47 days after the first yellow fever vaccination. All receptors derive from a man in his late teens or twenties who received the YFV17D yellow fever vaccine. Both conserved end residues are part of each CDR3. The D gene is left open where the match is weak. Clone size appears in some rows only: once, few, many, or a class for an expanded clone.

>many|TRBJ2-5|TRBV13|.
TGTGCCAGCAGCTTGGCTAGCGTTGAGACCCAGTACTTC
CASSLASVETQYF
>many|TRBJ2-1|TRBV11-2|.
TGTGCCAGCAGCTTTCAGCCTGGGACCTACAATGAGCAGTTCTTC
CASSFQPGTYNEQFF
>.|TRBJ1-2|TRBV29-1|.
TGCAGCGTCTCAACAGGGCACTATGGCTACACCTTC
CSVSTGHYGYTF
>.|TRBJ2-5|TRBV27|.
TGTGCCAGCAGTTTATCCGTGGGGGTGACCCAGTACTTC
CASSLSVGVTQYF
>many|TRBJ2-5|TRBV12-3/TRBV12-4|.
TGTGCCAGCAGACCGGGGGAATCGGAGACCCAGTACTTC
CASRPGESETQYF
>.|TRBJ2-7|TRBV5-5|TRBD1
TGTGCCAGCAGCTTATGGTGGGACAGGGCCTACGAGCAGTACTTC
CASSLWWDRAYEQYF
>.|TRBJ2-5|TRBV6-1|.
TGTGCCAGCAGTCAACTTATCCCGACAGGCCACGGAGAGACCCAGTACTTC
CASSQLIPTGHGETQYF
>.|TRBJ1-2|TRBV12-3/TRBV12-4|.
TGTGCCAGCAGTCCGCGCGGGAATAACTATGGCTACACCTTC
CASSPRGNNYGYTF
>few|TRBJ2-3|TRBV5-1|TRBD1
TGCGCCAGCAGCCGATCGGACAGGGCTAAGCGGGTGAATGGCCCAGATACGCAGTATTTT
CASSRSDRAKRVNGPDTQYF
>few|TRBJ2-3|TRBV6-1|.
TGTGCCAGCACCCCCTCTAGCACAGATACGCAGTATTTT
CASTPSSTDTQYF